These 18 T cell receptor beta chains originate from one sample sequenced in a study of T cell responses to AZD1222 COVID-19 vaccine. The protocol was immunoSEQ multiplex PCR, while the TCRdb copy is restricted to in-frame clones and leaves out a portion. This table holds roughly 150,000 clones, roughly 92% found once. This specimen was peripheral blood, taken on day 0 of AZD1222 vaccination. These receptors were obtained from an adult in good health.

V usage is TRBV29-1 and J usage is TRBJ1-1, with a possible D match to TRBD1 (6 bases). The CDR3 has 11 amino acids. V lost 5 bases, J lost 7 bases, and 11 bases lay in between. Looked up from germline, CDR1 is SQVTM and CDR2 is ANQGSEA. The CDR3 reads CSVPGANEAFF. The CDR3 region has the DNA TGCAGCGTTCCGGGGGCGAATGAAGCTTTCTTT.

This clone was found once. The chain employs TRBV27 and TRBJ1-2; TRBD1 agrees at 9 bases. The CDR3 loop spans 16 amino acids. The germline gives CDR1 MNHEY, CDR2 SMNVEV (reference sequence). After removal of 4 bases from V and 2 bases from J, the junction contained 8 bases not matched to a gene. The CDR3 protein is CASSYGTGIVNYGYTF. The CDR3 nucleotides are TGTGCCAGCAGTTACGGGACAGGGATCGTAAACTATGGCTACACCTTC.

The rearrangement joins TRBV5-1 to TRBJ2-6; no reliable D call. In germline, CDR1 is SGHRS, CDR2 YFSETQ. This CDR3 has 15 residues. The V end lost 0 bases, the J end lost 1 base, and 5 bases lay between the germline ends. CDR3 sequence: CASSLDVSGANVLTF. CDR3 nucleotide sequence: TGCGCCAGCAGCTTGGACGTATCTGGGGCCAACGTCCTGACTTTC.

The rearrangement links TRBV9 to TRBJ2-7, with D unclear. CDR3 length: 13 residues. Germline assignment: CDR1 SGDLS and CDR2 YYNGEE. V was pared by 0 bases and J by 6 bases, with 10 bases between. CDR3 sequence: CASSVGTTLEQYF. The CDR3 DNA sequence: TGTGCCAGCAGCGTAGGGACCACCCTCGAGCAGTACTTC.

The V gene is TRBV6-6, the J gene TRBJ2-2; D is uncertain. Looked up from germline, CDR1 is MNHNY and CDR2 is SVGAGI (reference sequence). Deletions cut 6 bases from V and 6 bases from J, with 14 bases between. This CDR3 region has 14 residues. In nucleotides, the CDR3 is TGTGCCAGCAGCCGTGAGCCTTCCGCCGGGGAGCTGTTTTTT. Translating it yields CASSREPSAGELFF.

The genes are TRBV7-2 and TRBJ2-7; D is unclear. The CDR3 runs to 14 residues. Germline V gene sequence: CDR1 SGHTA, CDR2 FQGNSA. Trimming removed 3 bases at V and 2 bases at J, with 11 bases between. CDR3 DNA sequence: TGTGCCAGCAGCTTCCCCGGGCGACCCTACGAGCAGTACTTC. It codes for CASSFPGRPYEQYF.

The V gene is TRBV28, the J gene TRBJ1-2; D call uncertain. Trimming shortened V by 7 bases and J by 2 bases, and 14 bases separated the two germline ends. The V gene's germline CDR1 is MDHEN and CDR2 SYDVKM. The CDR3 sequence is 14 residues long. The CDR3 loop reads CASNALWRNYGYTF. CDR3 DNA sequence: TGTGCCAGCAATGCACTATGGCGGAACTATGGCTACACCTTC.

V usage is TRBV9 and J usage is TRBJ2-7; 12 bases line up with TRBD2. J was trimmed by 5 bases and V by 4 bases; bases with no gene match: 16. The CDR3 loop spans 18 amino acids. Per germline, CDR1 SGDLS and CDR2 YYNGEE. The CDR3, as DNA: TGTGCCAGCAGCTCGGGACTAGCGGGCCTAGCCAGCGTCGACGAGCAGTACTTC. Protein sequence: CASSSGLAGLASVDEQYF.

This clone was found once. CDR3: CASSQGGQAGSMNTEAFF. In DNA form, the CDR3 reads TGCGCCAGCAGCCAAGGCGGACAGGCTGGCTCGATGAACACTGAAGCTTTCTTT. The V and J genes are TRBV4-1 and TRBJ1-1; 7 bases map to TRBD1. This CDR3 comprises 18 residues. Germline CDR1 is MGHRA and CDR2 is YSYEKL. Trimming cost V 1 base and J 0 bases; bases outside gene matches: 11.

The chain carries TRBV6-6 and TRBJ2-2; 7 bases map to TRBD2. Germline trimming cut 5 bases from V and 3 bases from J; bases unmatched to any gene: 9. CDR1 and CDR2 from the germline V gene are MNHNY and SVGAGI (reference sequence). The CDR3 has 16 residues. The CDR3 nucleotides read TGTGCCAGCAGTCCAGTCTCGGGAGGCGACACCGGGGAGCTGTTTTTT. This translates into CASSPVSGGDTGELFF.

This chain connects TRBV6-2 or TRBV6-3 to TRBJ1-5; D might be TRBD1 (5 bases). Germline V gene data show CDR1 as MNHEY and CDR2 as SVGEGT. V was cut by 1 base and J by 4 bases, with 20 bases left in between. The CDR3 has 18 residues. The CDR3 DNA reads as TGTGCCAGCAGTTACTTTTCCGGGCGTCGGGGGGGGAATCAGCCCCAGCATTTT. Its translation: CASSYFSGRRGGNQPQHF.

This clone has a single count. The chain joins TRBV5-1 to TRBJ1-5; no reliable D call. Trimming took 4 bases from V and 4 from J, leaving 12 bases between them. The CDR3 runs to 14 residues. CDR1 is SGHRS, CDR2 YFSETQ, per germline. CDR3 protein: CASSVGLENQPQHF. The CDR3 region has the DNA TGCGCCAGCAGCGTCGGACTTGAAAATCAGCCCCAGCATTTT. Using reference TRBV5-1 and TRBJ1-5 for the parts outside the CDR3, the full variable domain is KAGVTQTPRYLIKTRGQQVTLSCSPISGHRSVSWYQQTPGQGLQFLFEYFSETQRNKGNFPGRFSGRQFSNSRSEMNVSTLELGDSALYLCASSVGLENQPQHFGDGTRLSIL.

V usage is TRBV30 and J usage is TRBJ1-2; D unresolved. From germline, CDR1 is GTSNPN and CDR2 SVGIG (reference sequence). The V end lost 6 bases, the J end lost 7 bases, and 21 bases lay between the germline ends. The CDR3 length is 14 residues. The CDR3 coding sequence is TGTGCCTGTATACAAACAGATGCCCGCCTTGGCTACACCTTC. The encoded protein is CACIQTDARLGYTF.

The chain is built from TRBV11-2 and TRBJ2-1; TRBD2 might be the D (7 bases). Trimming took off 5 bases at V and 8 bases at J, with 19 bases between the two ends. Germline assignment: CDR1 SGHAT and CDR2 FQNNGV. The CDR3 is 15 amino acids. The CDR3 loop is CASSRPGGAWDEQFF. Here the CDR3 DNA reads TGTGCCAGCAGCCGACCGGGGGGCGCTTGGGATGAGCAGTTCTTC. The full variable domain, in which reference TRBV11-2 and TRBJ2-1 provide the parts outside the CDR3, is EAGVAQSPRYKIIEKRQSVAFWCNPISGHATLYWYQQILGQGPKLLIQFQNNGVVDDSQLPKDRFSAERLKGVDSTLKIQPAKLEDSAVYLCASSRPGGAWDEQFFGPGTRLTVL.

This clone was seen only once. J is TRBJ1-6 and V is TRBV7-6, with a weak D call TRBD1 (5 bases). The CDR3 length is 14 residues. The germline V and J ends were trimmed by 10 bases and 5 bases, with 15 bases remaining between them. Germline CDR1 and CDR2: SGHVS and FNYEAQ. The CDR3 DNA is TGTGCCACAGGACGGGGCACGGATAATTCACCCCTCCACTTT. This gives the protein CATGRGTDNSPLHF.

The chain uses TRBV7-9 and TRBJ2-5; D tentatively reads TRBD1 or TRBD2 (5 bases each). CDR1 is SEHNR and CDR2 is FQNEAQ in the germline V gene (reference sequence). This CDR3 is 15 amino acids long. With 5 bases removed from V and 1 base from J, the gap between germline ends came to 14 bases. The CDR3 nucleotides read TGTGCCAGCAGCGAGAATGGGGACGGCCAAGAGACCCAGTACTTC. Protein sequence: CASSENGDGQETQYF.

The chain links TRBV6-1 to TRBJ2-7; tentative D call: TRBD1 (6 bases). Trimming took off 1 base at V and 5 bases at J, with 15 bases between the two ends. The CDR3 sequence is 15 residues long. Germline CDR1 and CDR2: MNHNS and SASEGT. The CDR3 nucleotides are TGTGCCAGCAGTGAAGTGGCAGGGGTCACCCACGAGCAGTACTTC. Protein: CASSEVAGVTHEQYF.

The J gene is TRBJ1-2, the V gene TRBV15; a weak D match, TRBD1 (6 bases). Germline V gene data show CDR1 as LNHNV and CDR2 as YYDKDF (reference sequence). The CDR3 is 16 amino acids. V lost 0 bases, J lost 7 bases, and 18 bases lay in between. The CDR3 reads CATSRDWGTLKGGYTF. In DNA form, the CDR3 reads TGTGCCACCAGCAGAGATTGGGGGACACTCAAGGGTGGCTACACCTTC.